What follows are 32 T cell receptor beta chains derived from one specimen sequenced in a study of T cell changes during pregnancy in multiple sclerosis. Sequenced by immunoSEQ multiplex PCR; TCRdb stores in-frame clones only, minus some. The repertoire holds 22,000 or so clones, with roughly 93% as singletons. The source was CD8+ T cells from peripheral blood mononuclear cells, collected in the third trimester of pregnancy. Receptors originate from a female donor with multiple sclerosis, enrolled in a pregnancy study.

This clone showed up just once. The chain couples TRBV7-9 to TRBJ1-4; D not resolved. Deletions cut 2 bases from V and 1 base from J, with 20 bases between. CDR3 length: 19 amino acids. Germline V gene sequence: CDR1 SEHNR, CDR2 FQNEAQ (reference sequence). The DNA of the CDR3 is TGTGCCAGCAGCTTAACCGGGATCCTAAGCGACTTAACTAATGAAAAACTGTTTTTT. This sequence encodes CASSLTGILSDLTNEKLFF.

The chain carries TRBV9 and TRBJ2-2; 8 bases match TRBD1. Germline loops: CDR1 SGDLS, CDR2 YYNGEE. The V and J ends lost 3 bases and 4 bases, in that order; junction bases with no gene match: 5. This CDR3 is built from 15 residues. The CDR3 DNA reads as TGTGCCAGCAGCGGGGGACAGGTGTCCACCGGGGAGCTGTTTTTT. It is translated as CASSGGQVSTGELFF.

CDR3 nucleotides: TGTGCCAGTAGTATACTAGCGGGTAGCTCCTACAATGAGCAGTTCTTC. Translating it yields CASSILAGSSYNEQFF. The chain recombines TRBV19 with TRBJ2-1; 8 bases map to TRBD2. Trimming removed 2 bases from V and 0 bases from J; junction bases left unmatched: 3. CDR3 length: 16 residues. CDR1 and CDR2 (germline): LNHDA, SQIVND (reference sequence).

CDR3 sequence reads: CSVEERDGYTF. DNA for the CDR3: TGCAGCGTTGAAGAGAGAGATGGCTACACCTTC. The rearrangement joins TRBV29-1 to TRBJ1-2; unclear D gene. Trimming left V 0 bases short and J 6 bases short, with 5 bases between. The germline V gene encodes CDR1 SQVTM and CDR2 ANQGSEA. The CDR3 has 11 amino acids.

V and J are TRBV6-1 and TRBJ1-6; no clear D. V was trimmed by 1 base and J by 14 bases, leaving 24 bases between them. Per the germline V gene, CDR1 is MNHNS and CDR2 is SASEGT. The CDR3 contains 17 residues. The CDR3 is CASSEVAGSAAGSALHF. In DNA form, the CDR3 reads TGTGCCAGCAGTGAAGTCGCAGGTTCGGCCGCCGGTTCGGCCCTCCACTTT.

The chain employs TRBV4-3 and TRBJ1-2; D gene unclear. Germline-derived CDR1 and CDR2 are LGHNA and YSLEER. Trimming shortened V by 1 base and J by 4 bases, and 13 bases separated the two germline ends. This CDR3 spans 15 amino acids. CDR3 nucleotide sequence: TGCGCCAGCAGCCAAGGTCGCGCGGGCGGCTATGGCTACACCTTC. Protein: CASSQGRAGGYGYTF.

V usage is TRBV7-3 and J usage is TRBJ2-3, with 9 bases matching TRBD1. The CDR3 is 16 residues long. Germline trimming cut 0 bases from V and 1 base from J; bases unmatched to any gene: 2. CDR1 and CDR2 from the germline V gene are SGHTA and FQGTGA. CDR3: CASSLTRDRGTDTQYF. For the CDR3, the DNA is TGTGCCAGCAGCTTAACCCGGGACAGGGGCACAGATACGCAGTATTTT.

The DNA for the CDR3 is TGTGCCAGCAGCTACAGGGGGCGTGAAAATGAGCAGTTCTTC. It yields the protein CASSYRGRENEQFF. The chain employs TRBV11-2 and TRBJ2-1; 9 bases map to TRBD1. Germline trimming cut 4 bases from V and 7 bases from J; bases unmatched to any gene: 5. The CDR3 is made up of 14 amino acids. Germline V CDR1 and CDR2: SGHAT, FQNNGV.

The chain couples TRBV9 to TRBJ2-1, with a possible D match to TRBD2 (5 bases). The CDR3 loop spans 14 amino acids. V was pared by 4 bases and J by 4 bases, with 12 bases between. Germline V gene lookup returns CDR1 SGDLS and CDR2 YYNGEE. CDR3 region: CASSPSGGYNEQFF. CDR3 in DNA: TGTGCCAGCAGCCCCAGTGGAGGTTACAATGAGCAGTTCTTC.

The chain couples TRBV7-3 to TRBJ2-1; the match to TRBD2 covers 11 bases. From germline, CDR1 is SGHTA and CDR2 FQGTGA. J was trimmed by 4 bases and V by 5 bases; bases with no gene match: 7. This CDR3 is 16 amino acids long. The CDR3 loop reads CASSPPGLADYNEQFF. The CDR3 DNA follows: TGTGCCAGCAGCCCGCCGGGACTAGCGGATTACAATGAGCAGTTCTTC.

The chain joins TRBV30 to TRBJ1-2, with D tentatively TRBD1 (6 bases). The CDR3 has 14 residues. Deletions cut 0 bases from V and 3 bases from J, with 11 bases between. Germline V gives CDR1 GTSNPN, CDR2 SVGIG (reference sequence). In nucleotides, the CDR3 is TGTGCCTGGAGTGTATGGGGGCAAGACTATGGCTACACCTTC. Amino acids: CAWSVWGQDYGYTF. Full variable domain (missing parts from reference TRBV30 and TRBJ1-2): SQTIHQWPATLVQPVGSPLSLECTVEGTSNPNLYWYRQAAGRGLQLLFYSVGIGQISSEVPQNLSASRPQDRQFILSSKKLLLSDSGFYLCAWSVWGQDYGYTFGSGTRLTVV.

J is TRBJ2-7 and V is TRBV7-9; 7 nucleotides match TRBD2. The CDR3 sequence is 18 residues long. Losses at the gene ends were 5 bases for V and 0 bases for J; bases not matched to a gene: 16. The germline V gene has CDR1 SEHNR and CDR2 FQNEAQ (reference sequence). The CDR3 DNA is TGTGCCAGCAGCCCACCCCCCGACTGGCGGGAGAGCTCCTACGAGCAGTACTTC. Amino acid sequence: CASSPPPDWRESSYEQYF.

This chain links TRBV5-1 with TRBJ2-2; weak D call: TRBD1 (5 bases). The CDR3 totals 17 residues. The germline V gene encodes CDR1 SGHRS and CDR2 YFSETQ. V dropped 4 bases and J dropped 0 bases, with 16 bases sitting between them. CDR3 amino acids: CASSLPWGTSNTGELFF. As DNA, the CDR3 is TGCGCCAGCAGCCTCCCTTGGGGCACCTCGAACACCGGGGAGCTGTTTTTT.

J is TRBJ2-7 and V is TRBV14, with 9 bases matching TRBD1. The CDR3 covers 14 residues. V dropped 5 bases and J dropped 3; count of bases not matched to a gene: 5. The germline gives CDR1 SGHDN, CDR2 FVKESK. The CDR3 DNA sequence: TGTGCCAGCAGCGCGACAGGGGGGGGCTACGAGCAGTACTTC. Its protein is CASSATGGGYEQYF.

The chain has TRBV19 and TRBJ2-1, with TRBD2 matching 11 bases. V lost 3 bases, J lost 2 bases, and 0 bases stayed unmatched. This CDR3 is 15 amino acids long. From germline, CDR1 is LNHDA and CDR2 SQIVND (reference sequence). The CDR3 sequence: CASSISGGAYNEQFF. DNA for the CDR3: TGTGCCAGTAGTATTAGCGGGGGGGCCTACAATGAGCAGTTCTTC.

This sequence joins TRBV27 and TRBJ2-7, with 8 nucleotides matching TRBD2. This CDR3 spans 15 amino acids. Unmatched junction bases numbered 9, after V lost 4 bases and J lost 4 bases. The germline V gene has CDR1 MNHEY and CDR2 SMNVEV (reference sequence). As DNA, the CDR3 is TGTGCCAGCAGTTCCAGGACTAGCCGCTTGTACGAGCAGTACTTC. It yields the protein CASSSRTSRLYEQYF.

This chain uses TRBV5-4 with TRBJ2-7; 7 bases are a match to TRBD1. V dropped 1 base and J dropped 2; count of bases not matched to a gene: 6. The CDR3 covers 15 residues. Germline lookup yields CDR1 SGHNT and CDR2 YYREEE (reference sequence). The CDR3 DNA sequence: TGTGCCAGCAGCTTGAACCCCAGGGGGACCTACGAGCAGTACTTC. Translation gives CASSLNPRGTYEQYF.

J is TRBJ2-3 and V is TRBV7-9; no definite D call. This CDR3 has 14 amino acids. Germline values: CDR1 SEHNR, CDR2 FQNEAQ (reference sequence). Trimming shortened V by 3 bases and J by 2 bases, and 9 bases separated the two germline ends. In nucleotides, the CDR3 is TGTGCCAGCAGCTTTGAGCCAAACACAGATACGCAGTATTTT. This codes for CASSFEPNTDTQYF.

The chain has TRBV2 and TRBJ1-2; D remains ambiguous. In germline, CDR1 is SNHLY, CDR2 FYNNEI. Trimming shortened V by 9 bases and J by 5 bases, and 22 bases separated the two germline ends. This CDR3 has 15 amino acids. The CDR3 is CARRRWQVNLYGYTF. The DNA for the CDR3 is TGTGCCAGAAGACGGTGGCAGGTCAACCTTTATGGCTACACCTTC. The full variable domain, completed using reference TRBV2 and TRBJ1-2, is EPEVTQTPSHQVTQMGQEVILRCVPISNHLYFYWYRQILGQKVEFLVSFYNNEISEKSEIFDDQFSVERPDGSNFTLKIRSTKLEDSAMYFCARRRWQVNLYGYTFGSGTRLTVV.

The chain employs TRBV7-6 and TRBJ2-3, with 11 bases identical to TRBD2. This CDR3 has 20 residues. V lost 4 bases and J lost 2; bases outside the gene matches: 17. Germline V gene sequence: CDR1 SGHVS, CDR2 FNYEAQ. CDR3 in DNA: TGTGCCAGCAGCTGGGCCCGGGACACTTTAGCGGGAGGGTCCACAGATACGCAGTATTTT. As protein: CASSWARDTLAGGSTDTQYF.

V and J are TRBV7-7 and TRBJ2-2; 13 positions match TRBD2. Germline CDR1 reads SSHAT; CDR2 reads FNYEAQ (reference sequence). V lost 5 bases, J lost 1 base, and 4 bases stayed unmatched. The CDR3 is 17 amino acids. The CDR3 DNA follows: TGTGCCAGCAGCCACGGGACTAGCGGGAAGAACACCGGGGAGCTGTTTTTT. This codes for CASSHGTSGKNTGELFF. Supplemented by reference TRBV7-7 and TRBJ2-2, the full variable domain reads GAGVSQSPRYKVTKRGQDVTLRCDPISSHATLYWYQQALGQGPEFLTYFNYEAQPDKSGLPSDRFSAERPEGSISTLTIQRTEQRDSAMYRCASSHGTSGKNTGELFFGEGSRLTVL.

This sequence joins TRBV4-1 and TRBJ2-3; 11 positions match TRBD2. Germline trimming cut 0 bases from V and 4 bases from J; bases unmatched to any gene: 6. This CDR3 has 17 amino acids. CDR1 and CDR2 (germline): MGHRA, YSYEKL. CDR3 bases: TGCGCCAGCAGCCAAGATAGCCTAGCGGGAGGCGCAGATACGCAGTATTTT. Translation: CASSQDSLAGGADTQYF.

This chain links TRBV7-6 with TRBJ1-4; 8 positions match TRBD1. After removal of 1 base from V and 9 bases from J, the junction contained 19 bases not matched to a gene. This CDR3 spans 19 amino acids. Germline-derived CDR1 and CDR2 are SGHVS and FNYEAQ. The CDR3 reads CASSLGAPGQVVLMKKLFF. CDR3 DNA: TGTGCCAGCAGCTTAGGGGCCCCGGGACAGGTTGTGTTAATGAAAAAACTGTTTTTT.

This clone was seen a few times. The J gene is TRBJ1-5, the V gene TRBV6-1; D uncertain. Germline lookup yields CDR1 MNHNS and CDR2 SASEGT. Trimming left V 6 bases short and J 3 bases short, with 12 bases between. The CDR3 contains 14 residues. The CDR3 region has the DNA TGTGCCAGCAGCACGTGGGCCCTCAATCAGCCCCAGCATTTT. It translates to CASSTWALNQPQHF.

The J gene is TRBJ2-3, the V gene TRBV5-1; 8 nucleotides align to TRBD2. Germline lookup yields CDR1 SGHRS and CDR2 YFSETQ. The length of the CDR3 is 15 residues. Trimming took 3 bases from V and 2 from J; bases not matched to a gene: 5. The CDR3 is CASSSRTSLTDTQYF. The CDR3 region has the DNA TGCGCCAGCAGCTCAAGGACTAGCCTCACAGATACGCAGTATTTT.

The chain combines TRBV5-4 with TRBJ2-6; D gene unclear. Germline V gives CDR1 SGHNT, CDR2 YYREEE (reference sequence). Trimming left V 5 bases short and J 0 bases short, with 9 bases between. The CDR3 is 15 residues long. The CDR3, as DNA: TGTGCCAGCAGGTCCCCGAGCTCTGGGGCCAACGTCCTGACTTTC. Its translation is CASRSPSSGANVLTF.

The rearrangement links TRBV11-2 to TRBJ2-7; TRBD1 is a possible D gene (5 bases). V lost 2 bases and J lost 3, with 14 bases in between. Germline CDR1 reads SGHAT; CDR2 reads FQNNGV. This CDR3 comprises 15 residues. The CDR3, as DNA: TGTGCCAGCAGCTTAAATTTTGACAGTTACTACGAGCAGTACTTC. Protein product: CASSLNFDSYYEQYF.

The V call is TRBV2, the J call TRBJ2-1; D may be TRBD2 (6 bases). The CDR3 is 16 amino acids. V was clipped by 6 bases and J by 0 bases, with 15 bases between them. From germline, CDR1 is SNHLY and CDR2 FYNNEI. CDR3 coding DNA: TGTGCCAGCAGCGTCCGACTAGATAGCTCCTACAATGAGCAGTTCTTC. As protein: CASSVRLDSSYNEQFF.

The rearrangement joins TRBV27 to TRBJ1-1; the D is unclear. V gave up 1 base and J gave up 0 bases, with 6 bases separating them. CDR1 and CDR2 from the germline V gene are MNHEY and SMNVEV (reference sequence). This CDR3 is 14 amino acids long. The CDR3 loop is CASSLLGLNTEAFF. The CDR3 DNA reads TGTGCCAGCAGTTTATTGGGCCTGAACACTGAAGCTTTCTTT.

This clone has only one observation. This chain's CDR3 is CAWEAAKDYGYTF. In DNA form, the CDR3 reads TGTGCCTGGGAGGCAGCGAAAGACTATGGCTACACCTTC. The rearrangement joins TRBV2 to TRBJ1-2; D unresolved. The CDR3 extends over 13 amino acids. V lost 11 bases, J lost 3 bases, and 16 bases lay in between. CDR1 and CDR2 from the germline V gene are SNHLY and FYNNEI. Full variable domain (rest looked up from reference TRBV2 and TRBJ1-2): EPEVTQTPSHQVTQMGQEVILRCVPISNHLYFYWYRQILGQKVEFLVSFYNNEISEKSEIFDDQFSVERPDGSNFTLKIRSTKLEDSAMYFCAWEAAKDYGYTFGSGTRLTVV.

CDR3 nucleotides: TGTGCCAGCAGCGGGGACAGGGGGGCTCAGCCCCAGCATTTT. Translated: CASSGDRGAQPQHF. The chain combines TRBV7-8 with TRBJ1-5; TRBD1 matches at 11 bases. There are 14 residues in the CDR3. Germline assignment: CDR1 SGHVS and CDR2 FQNEAQ. The V and J ends lost 5 bases and 6 bases, in that order; junction bases with no gene match: 3.

The CDR3 DNA sequence: TGCAGCGTTGCAATGACAGGGAACTCCTACGAGCAGTACTTC. Translating it yields CSVAMTGNSYEQYF. The chain has TRBV29-1 and TRBJ2-7, with 7 bases matching TRBD1. CDR1 is SQVTM and CDR2 is ANQGSEA in the germline V gene. J lost 0 bases, V lost 4 bases, and 6 bases had no gene match. The CDR3 is made up of 14 amino acids.